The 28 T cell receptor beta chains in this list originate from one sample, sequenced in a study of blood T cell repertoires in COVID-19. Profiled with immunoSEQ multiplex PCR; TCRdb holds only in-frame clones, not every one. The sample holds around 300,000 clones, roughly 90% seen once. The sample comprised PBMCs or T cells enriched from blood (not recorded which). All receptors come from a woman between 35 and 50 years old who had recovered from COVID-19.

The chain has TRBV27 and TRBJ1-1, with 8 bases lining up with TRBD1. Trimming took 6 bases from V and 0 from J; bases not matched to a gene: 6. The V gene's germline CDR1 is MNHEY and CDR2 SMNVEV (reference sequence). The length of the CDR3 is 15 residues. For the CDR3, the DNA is TGTGCCAGCAGGTTAAGGACAGGGATGAACACTGAAGCTTTCTTT. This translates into CASRLRTGMNTEAFF.

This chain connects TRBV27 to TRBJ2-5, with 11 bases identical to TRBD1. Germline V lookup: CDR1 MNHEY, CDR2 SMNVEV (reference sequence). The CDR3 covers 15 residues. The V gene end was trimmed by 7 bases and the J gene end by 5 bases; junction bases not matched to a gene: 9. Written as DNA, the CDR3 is TGTGCCAGCAATTCTGGACAGGGGGCGGGGGAGACCCAGTACTTC. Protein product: CASNSGQGAGETQYF.

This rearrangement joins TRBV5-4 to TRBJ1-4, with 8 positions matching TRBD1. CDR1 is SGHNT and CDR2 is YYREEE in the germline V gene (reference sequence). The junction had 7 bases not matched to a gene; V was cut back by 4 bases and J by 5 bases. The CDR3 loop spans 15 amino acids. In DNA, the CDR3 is TGTGCCAGCAGCACCCGACAGGGGCGAAATGAAAAACTGTTTTTT. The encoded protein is CASSTRQGRNEKLFF.

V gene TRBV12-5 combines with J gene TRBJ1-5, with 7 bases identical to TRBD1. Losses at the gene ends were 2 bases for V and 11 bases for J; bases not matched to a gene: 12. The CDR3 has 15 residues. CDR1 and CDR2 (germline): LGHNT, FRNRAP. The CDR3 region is CASGLPYSHRGTQHF. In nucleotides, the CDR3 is TGTGCTAGTGGTTTGCCCTATTCTCACAGGGGAACCCAGCATTTT.

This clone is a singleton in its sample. As DNA, the CDR3 is TGTGCCAGCTCACCACCTGACAGACACAATGAGCAGTTCTTC. It is translated as CASSPPDRHNEQFF. This sequence joins TRBV18 and TRBJ2-1; TRBD1 might be the D (5 bases). V shed 0 bases and J shed 5 bases, with 8 bases lying between them. Germline loops: CDR1 KGHSH, CDR2 LQKENI. The CDR3 consists of 14 residues.

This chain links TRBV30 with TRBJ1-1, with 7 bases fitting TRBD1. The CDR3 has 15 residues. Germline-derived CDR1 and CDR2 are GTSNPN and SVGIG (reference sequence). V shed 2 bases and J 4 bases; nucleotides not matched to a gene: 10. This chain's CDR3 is CAWSHWRGGTTEAFF. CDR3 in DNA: TGTGCCTGGAGTCACTGGCGAGGGGGCACCACTGAAGCTTTCTTT.

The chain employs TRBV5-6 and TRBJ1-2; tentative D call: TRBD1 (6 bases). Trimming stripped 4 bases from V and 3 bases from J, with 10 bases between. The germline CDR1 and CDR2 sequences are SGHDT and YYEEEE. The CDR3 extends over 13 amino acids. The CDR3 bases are TGTGCCAGCAGCAAGGGACAAGACTATGGCTACACCTTC. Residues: CASSKGQDYGYTF.

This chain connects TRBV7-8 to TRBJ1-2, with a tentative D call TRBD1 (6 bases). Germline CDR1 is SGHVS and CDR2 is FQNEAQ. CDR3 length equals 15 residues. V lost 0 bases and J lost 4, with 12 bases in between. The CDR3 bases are TGTGCCAGCAGCTTAGCATTCGACAGGAGCTATGGCTACACCTTC. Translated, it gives CASSLAFDRSYGYTF.

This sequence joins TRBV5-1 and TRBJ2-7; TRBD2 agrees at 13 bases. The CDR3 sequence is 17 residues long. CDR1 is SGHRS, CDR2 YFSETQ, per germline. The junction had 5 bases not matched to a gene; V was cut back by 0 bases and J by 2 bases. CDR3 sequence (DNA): TGCGCCAGCAGCTTGGCCATCGGACTAGCGGGAGCCTACGAGCAGTACTTC. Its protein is CASSLAIGLAGAYEQYF.

The CDR3 protein is CASSIAVGSYEQYF. Written as DNA, the CDR3 is TGTGCCAGTAGTATAGCGGTTGGGAGCTACGAGCAGTACTTC. The chain carries TRBV19 and TRBJ2-7; TRBD2 is a possible D gene (5 bases). CDR3 length: 14 amino acids. The ends were cut back, 1 base at V and 3 bases at J, with 10 bases in the middle. CDR1 is LNHDA and CDR2 is SQIVND in the germline V gene (reference sequence).

CDR3 in amino acids: CASSLTFAGGLGTDTQYF. The CDR3 DNA follows: TGTGCCAGCAGCCTCACCTTCGCGGGGGGGCTCGGGACAGATACGCAGTATTTT. The V gene is TRBV3-1 (or the pseudogene TRBV3-2), the J gene TRBJ2-3; TRBD2 matches at 9 bases. Germline values: CDR1 LGHDT, CDR2 YNNKEL (reference sequence). This CDR3 comprises 18 residues. J lost 3 bases, V lost 4 bases, and 14 bases had no gene match.

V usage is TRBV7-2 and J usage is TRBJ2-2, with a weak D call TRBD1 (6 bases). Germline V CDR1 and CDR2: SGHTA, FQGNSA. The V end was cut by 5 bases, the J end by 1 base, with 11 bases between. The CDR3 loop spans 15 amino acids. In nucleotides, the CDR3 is TGTGCCAGCAGCAAGGACAGACAGAACACCGGGGAGCTGTTTTTT. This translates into CASSKDRQNTGELFF.

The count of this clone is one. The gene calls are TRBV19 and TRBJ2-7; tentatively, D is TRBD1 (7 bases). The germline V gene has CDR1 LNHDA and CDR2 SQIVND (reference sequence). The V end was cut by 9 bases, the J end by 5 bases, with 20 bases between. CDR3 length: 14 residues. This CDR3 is CASGGGTDSNEQYF. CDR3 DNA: TGTGCCAGCGGTGGGGGGACAGACTCGAACGAGCAGTACTTC.

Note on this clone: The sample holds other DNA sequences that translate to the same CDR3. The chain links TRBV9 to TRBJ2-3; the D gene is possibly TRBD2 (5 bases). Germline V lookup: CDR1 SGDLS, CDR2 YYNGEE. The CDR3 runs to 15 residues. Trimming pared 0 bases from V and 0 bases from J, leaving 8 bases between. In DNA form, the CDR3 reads TGTGCCAGCAGCGTAGTAGGCGGGAGCACAGATACGCAGTATTTT. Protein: CASSVVGGSTDTQYF.

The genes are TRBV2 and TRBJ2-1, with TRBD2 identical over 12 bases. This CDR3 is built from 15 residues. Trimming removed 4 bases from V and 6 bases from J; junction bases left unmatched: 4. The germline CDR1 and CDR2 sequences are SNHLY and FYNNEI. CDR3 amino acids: CASSVPSGRGNEQFF. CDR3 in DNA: TGTGCCAGCAGTGTGCCTAGCGGGAGGGGCAATGAGCAGTTCTTC.

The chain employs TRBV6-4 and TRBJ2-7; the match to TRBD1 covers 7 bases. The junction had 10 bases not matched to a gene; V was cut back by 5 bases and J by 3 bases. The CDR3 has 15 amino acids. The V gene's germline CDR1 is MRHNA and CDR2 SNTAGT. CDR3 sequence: CASSFSGQIVYEQYF. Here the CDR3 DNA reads TGTGCCAGCAGTTTTTCGGGACAGATCGTCTACGAGCAGTACTTC.

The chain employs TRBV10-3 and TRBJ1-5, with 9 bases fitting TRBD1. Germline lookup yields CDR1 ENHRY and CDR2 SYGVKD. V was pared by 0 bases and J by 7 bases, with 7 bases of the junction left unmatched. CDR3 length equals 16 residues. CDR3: CAISESLGQGGQPQHF. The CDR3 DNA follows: TGTGCCATCAGTGAGTCGTTGGGACAGGGTGGCCAGCCCCAGCATTTT.

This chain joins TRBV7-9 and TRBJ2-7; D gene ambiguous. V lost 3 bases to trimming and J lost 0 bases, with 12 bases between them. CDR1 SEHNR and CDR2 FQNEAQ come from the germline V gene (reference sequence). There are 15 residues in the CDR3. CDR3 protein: CASSLFPDNSYEQYF. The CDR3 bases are TGTGCCAGCAGCTTGTTCCCCGACAACTCCTACGAGCAGTACTTC.

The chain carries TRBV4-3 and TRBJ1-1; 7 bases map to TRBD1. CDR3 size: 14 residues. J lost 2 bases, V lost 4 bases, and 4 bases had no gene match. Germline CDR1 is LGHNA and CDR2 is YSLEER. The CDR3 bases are TGCGCCAGCAGCCCCGGGACAGTTAACACTGAAGCTTTCTTT. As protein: CASSPGTVNTEAFF.

Here the CDR3 DNA reads TGTGCCAGTAGTATATATGGGACATTAAGCGGGGAGCTGTTTTTT. Translation gives CASSIYGTLSGELFF. V gene TRBV19 combines with J gene TRBJ2-2; possible D gene TRBD1, 6 bases. Germline CDR1 is LNHDA and CDR2 is SQIVND (reference sequence). V gave up 2 bases and J gave up 7 bases, with 14 bases separating them. The CDR3 sequence is 15 residues long.

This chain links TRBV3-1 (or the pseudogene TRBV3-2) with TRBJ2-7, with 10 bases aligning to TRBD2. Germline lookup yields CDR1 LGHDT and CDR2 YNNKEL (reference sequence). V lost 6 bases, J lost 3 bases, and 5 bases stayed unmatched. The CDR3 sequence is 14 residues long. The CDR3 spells CASSLRLAGYEQYF. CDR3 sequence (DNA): TGTGCCAGCAGTCTCAGACTAGCGGGCTACGAGCAGTACTTC.

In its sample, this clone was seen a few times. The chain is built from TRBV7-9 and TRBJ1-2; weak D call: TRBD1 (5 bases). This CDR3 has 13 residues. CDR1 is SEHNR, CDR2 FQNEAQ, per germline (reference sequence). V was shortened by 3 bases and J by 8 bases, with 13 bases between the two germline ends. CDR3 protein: CASSFAGIGGYTF. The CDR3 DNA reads TGTGCCAGCAGCTTCGCAGGGATCGGCGGCTACACCTTC.

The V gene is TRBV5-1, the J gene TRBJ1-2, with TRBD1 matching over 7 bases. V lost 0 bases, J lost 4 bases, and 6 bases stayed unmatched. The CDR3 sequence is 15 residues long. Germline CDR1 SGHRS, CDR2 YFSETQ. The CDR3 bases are TGCGCCAGCAGCTTGGCCCAACAGGGGATCTATGGCTACACCTTC. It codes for CASSLAQQGIYGYTF. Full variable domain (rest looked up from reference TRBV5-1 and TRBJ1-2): KAGVTQTPRYLIKTRGQQVTLSCSPISGHRSVSWYQQTPGQGLQFLFEYFSETQRNKGNFPGRFSGRQFSNSRSEMNVSTLELGDSALYLCASSLAQQGIYGYTFGSGTRLTVV.

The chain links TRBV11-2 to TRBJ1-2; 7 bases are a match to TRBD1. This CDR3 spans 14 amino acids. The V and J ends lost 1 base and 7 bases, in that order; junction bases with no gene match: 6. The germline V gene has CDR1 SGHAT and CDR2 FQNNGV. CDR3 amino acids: CASSLVDRESGYTF. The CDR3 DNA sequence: TGTGCCAGCAGCTTAGTTGACAGGGAATCTGGCTACACCTTC. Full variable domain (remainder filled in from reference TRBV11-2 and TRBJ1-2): EAGVAQSPRYKIIEKRQSVAFWCNPISGHATLYWYQQILGQGPKLLIQFQNNGVVDDSQLPKDRFSAERLKGVDSTLKIQPAKLEDSAVYLCASSLVDRESGYTFGSGTRLTVV.

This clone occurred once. The CDR3 DNA sequence: TGTGCCAGCAGCTTAGGCATACCTCTTGCGGGGTATGGCTACACCTTC. Protein sequence: CASSLGIPLAGYGYTF. The V gene is TRBV7-9, the J gene TRBJ1-2; D gene unclear. Trimming shortened V by 1 base and J by 5 bases, and 17 bases separated the two germline ends. The CDR3 extends over 16 amino acids. Germline CDR1 and CDR2: SEHNR and FQNEAQ (reference sequence).

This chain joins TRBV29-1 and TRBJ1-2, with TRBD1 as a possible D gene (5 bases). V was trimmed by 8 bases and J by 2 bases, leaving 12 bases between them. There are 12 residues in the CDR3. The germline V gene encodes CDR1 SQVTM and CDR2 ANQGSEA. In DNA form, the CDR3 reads TGCAGCTCCGGGGGGGGAAACTATGGCTACACCTTC. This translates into CSSGGGNYGYTF.

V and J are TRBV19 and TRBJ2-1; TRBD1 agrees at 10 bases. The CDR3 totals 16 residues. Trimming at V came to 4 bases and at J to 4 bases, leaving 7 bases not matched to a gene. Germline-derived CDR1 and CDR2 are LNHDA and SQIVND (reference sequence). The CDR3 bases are TGTGCCAGTAGTACCGGGGGACAGGGGTGGTACAATGAGCAGTTCTTC. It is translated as CASSTGGQGWYNEQFF.

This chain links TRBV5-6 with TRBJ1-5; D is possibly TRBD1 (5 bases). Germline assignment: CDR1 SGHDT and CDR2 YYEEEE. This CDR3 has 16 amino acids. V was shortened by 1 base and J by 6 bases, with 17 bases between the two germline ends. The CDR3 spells CASSLRDSGRGQPQHF. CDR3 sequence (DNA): TGTGCCAGCAGCTTGAGGGACTCGGGAAGGGGTCAGCCCCAGCATTTT.